Sequencing of this TCR beta chain was carried out in a study of blood T cell repertoires in COVID-19. Study summary: Sites in the United States, Italy and Spain provided acute and convalescent COVID-19 samples.

There are a few counts of this clone. In germline, CDR1 is KGHSH, CDR2 LQKENI. The CDR3 has 17 amino acids. V was pared by 3 bases and J by 7 bases, with 11 bases of the junction left unmatched. Method: immunoSEQ multiplex PCR; TCRdb's copy keeps in-frame clones and lacks some. The sample has around 220,000 clones; more than 65% are singletons. Source material: peripheral blood. The receptor was derived from a middle-aged woman with active or convalescent COVID-19. This chain joins TRBV18 and TRBJ1-6, with 8 positions matching TRBD1. The CDR3 DNA reads TGTGCCAGCTCACCCAGACGGGCAGGGGGCAGGAATTCACCCCTCCACTTT. It translates to CASSPRRAGGRNSPLHF. Based on the CDR3 plus reference TRBV18 and TRBJ1-6, the full variable domain is NAGVMQNPRHLVRRRGQEARLRCSPMKGHSHVYWYRQLPEEGLKFMVYLQKENIIDESGMPKERFSAEFPKEGPSILRIQQVVRGDSAAYFCASSPRRAGGRNSPLHFGNGTRLTVT.